The 21 T cell receptor beta chains listed next were all sequenced from one sample in a study of T cells after yellow fever vaccination. TCRdb re-analysed the 5' RACE reads in MiXCR, keeping a single row per CDR3 protein. The table includes about 630,000 distinct CDR3 sequences, approximately 13% detected once. The source material was PBMCs, sampled on the day of the yellow fever booster vaccination. These receptor sequences come from a man under 40 who received the YFV17D yellow fever vaccine.

The V call is TRBV6-1, the J call TRBJ2-7; 11 bases fit TRBD2. CDR1 is MNHNS, CDR2 SASEGT, per germline. The J segment lost 4 bases and the V segment lost 8 bases, leaving 7 bases of the junction unmatched. This CDR3 is 14 amino acids long. CDR3 in amino acids: CASGALAGGYEQYF. In nucleotides, the CDR3 is TGTGCCAGCGGGGCCCTAGCGGGAGGTTACGAGCAGTACTTC.

This clonotype was counted a few times. The chain links TRBV30 to TRBJ2-2; D is uncertain. V lost 2 bases and J lost 0, with 7 bases in between. The CDR3 loop spans 14 amino acids. CDR1 and CDR2 (germline): GTSNPN, SVGIG (reference sequence). The CDR3 loop is CAWSREANTGELFF. The CDR3 DNA reads TGTGCCTGGAGTCGAGAGGCGAACACCGGGGAGCTGTTTTTT.

This clonotype was detected only a few times. The chain has TRBV18 and TRBJ1-5; D gene uncertain. V dropped 6 bases and J dropped 1 base, with 19 bases sitting between them. Looked up from germline, CDR1 is KGHSH and CDR2 is LQKENI. CDR3 length: 17 residues. The DNA of the CDR3 is TGTGCCAGCTCCCCTGGCATGGGGATAACGAGCAATCAGCCCCAGCATTTT. It yields the protein CASSPGMGITSNQPQHF.

This chain connects TRBV12-3 or TRBV12-4 to TRBJ1-6, with TRBD1 matching over 7 bases. V was pared by 7 bases and J by 7 bases, with 10 bases of the junction left unmatched. The CDR3 contains 15 residues. The DNA of the CDR3 is TGTGCCAGCATGCCCCGGACAGGAGGAAATTCACCCCTCCACTTT. This encodes CASMPRTGGNSPLHF.

This clonotype was found a few times. The junction shows a germline mismatch at one end, possibly a read error. The chain joins TRBV6-6 to TRBJ1-2, with a possible D match to TRBD1 (6 bases). This CDR3 has 13 residues. Germline V CDR1 and CDR2: MNHNY, SVGAGI (reference sequence). CDR3 DNA sequence: TGTGCCAGCTTTACTACATCAGGGGCTACCCGACTCTTC. This codes for CASFTTSGATRLF.

The chain has TRBV6-4 and TRBJ2-3, with TRBD2 matching 7 bases. Germline CDR1 is MRHNA and CDR2 is SNTAGT. The CDR3 extends over 14 amino acids. V lost 3 bases, J lost 4 bases, and 4 bases stayed unmatched. CDR3 protein: CASSEKGGSDTQYF. In nucleotides, the CDR3 is TGTGCCAGCAGTGAAAAGGGAGGGTCAGATACGCAGTATTTT.

With respect to this clonotype: This sequence may be a read error, since a much larger clone differs from it by one base. The J gene is TRBJ1-5, the V gene TRBV20-1; tentative D call: TRBD1 (5 bases). The V gene's germline CDR1 is DFQATT and CDR2 SNEGSKA (reference sequence). The V and J ends lost 1 base and 6 bases respectively, with 7 bases between them. The CDR3 has 12 amino acids. CDR3 sequence reads: CSARGGTQPQHF. The CDR3, as DNA: TGCAGTGCTAGAGGGGGGACTCAGCCCCAGCATTTT.

The chain employs TRBV18 and TRBJ2-3; a possible D gene is TRBD1 (6 bases). V gave up 4 bases and J gave up 2 bases, with 13 bases separating them. The CDR3 runs to 15 residues. Germline CDR1 reads KGHSH; CDR2 reads LQKENI. The CDR3: CASSQQGHLTDTQYF. The CDR3 coding sequence is TGTGCCAGCTCACAACAGGGACATCTCACAGATACGCAGTATTTT. The full variable domain, rest sourced from reference TRBV18 and TRBJ2-3, is NAGVMQNPRHLVRRRGQEARLRCSPMKGHSHVYWYRQLPEEGLKFMVYLQKENIIDESGMPKERFSAEFPKEGPSILRIQQVVRGDSAAYFCASSQQGHLTDTQYFGPGTRLTVL.

At least ten counts were recorded for this clonotype. The genes are TRBV7-8 and TRBJ2-7, with D maybe TRBD2 (5 bases). Germline assignment: CDR1 SGHVS and CDR2 FQNEAQ. V lost 5 bases and J 3 bases, leaving 14 bases between the germline ends. The CDR3 is made up of 14 amino acids. CDR3 region: CASSERGRSYEQYF. CDR3 in DNA: TGTGCCAGCAGCGAGAGAGGGCGGAGCTACGAGCAGTACTTC.

This clonotype came up many times. The chain carries TRBV7-2 and TRBJ2-7; no definite D call. From germline, CDR1 is SGHTA and CDR2 FQGNSA. V was shortened by 6 bases and J by 3 bases, with 9 bases between the two germline ends. The CDR3 consists of 12 residues. CDR3 sequence: CASSLSLYEQYF. The CDR3 DNA reads TGTGCCAGCAGTTTAAGCCTCTACGAGCAGTACTTC.

The V gene is TRBV7-8, the J gene TRBJ2-1, with 8 bases lining up with TRBD2. The CDR3 consists of 15 residues. J lost 13 bases, V lost 4 bases, and 15 bases had no gene match. The germline V gene has CDR1 SGHVS and CDR2 FQNEAQ. CDR3 sequence: CASSSILSGSRSQFF. The CDR3 coding sequence is TGTGCCAGCAGCTCGATTCTCAGCGGGAGTAGGAGTCAGTTCTTC.

This clonotype showed up just a few times. This chain links TRBV14 with TRBJ1-5; 7 nucleotides agree with TRBD1. The CDR3 is 15 amino acids. V was pared by 4 bases and J by 5 bases, with 8 bases of the junction left unmatched. Germline V gives CDR1 SGHDN, CDR2 FVKESK. The chain's CDR3 is CASSLGGGSDQPQHF. The CDR3 DNA sequence: TGTGCCAGCAGCCTGGGAGGGGGCTCCGATCAGCCCCAGCATTTT.

The chain recombines TRBV5-6 with TRBJ1-1; 7 bases align to TRBD1. Trimming cost V 4 bases and J 1 base; bases outside gene matches: 7. The CDR3 runs 15 residues. Germline CDR1 is SGHDT and CDR2 is YYEEEE. CDR3 coding DNA: TGTGCCAGCAGCAAGGGACAGACCAAGAACACTGAAGCTTTCTTT. Its protein product is CASSKGQTKNTEAFF. Complete variable domain (other parts from reference TRBV5-6 and TRBJ1-1): DAGVTQSPTHLIKTRGQQVTLRCSPKSGHDTVSWYQQALGQGPQFIFQYYEEEERQRGNFPDRFSGHQFPNYSSELNVNALLLGDSALYLCASSKGQTKNTEAFFGQGTRLTVV.

This clonotype was counted only a few times. This chain joins TRBV20-1 and TRBJ2-7; TRBD2 matches 9 bases. V was clipped by 0 bases and J by 5 bases; unmatched bases: 2. Per germline, CDR1 DFQATT and CDR2 SNEGSKA (reference sequence). The CDR3 consists of 13 residues. In DNA form, the CDR3 reads TGCAGTGCTAGAGATAGCGGGGGTCACGAGCAGTACTTC. Its protein product is CSARDSGGHEQYF.

This clonotype has just a few counts. CDR3 DNA sequence: TGTGCCACCAGTGATGGAGGCTACCAAGAGACCCAGTACTTC. This codes for CATSDGGYQETQYF. The chain combines TRBV24-1 with TRBJ2-5; the D gene is possibly TRBD2 (5 bases). CDR1 and CDR2 from the germline V gene are KGHDR and SFDVKD. This CDR3 has 14 amino acids. V lost 3 bases, J lost 0 bases, and 7 bases lay in between.

Concerning this clonotype: At one boundary the junction diverges from the germline segment, which might be a read error. This rearrangement joins TRBV12-3 or TRBV12-4 to TRBJ2-3, with 9 bases fitting TRBD2. This CDR3 is built from 20 residues. The CDR3 DNA reads as TGTACCAGCAGATCATTCGGAATCCCGGGACTAGCACAATACACAGATACGCAGTATTTT. Encoded protein: CTSRSFGIPGLAQYTDTQYF.

This clonotype was found a few times. The gene calls are TRBV27 and TRBJ2-4; no definite D call. Germline-derived CDR1 and CDR2 are MNHEY and SMNVEV (reference sequence). Trimming cost V 5 bases and J 3 bases, with 14 bases left between them. This CDR3 is 15 amino acids long. The CDR3 loop is CASSLRSQNKNIQYF. Written as DNA, the CDR3 is TGTGCCAGCAGTCTCCGGTCCCAAAACAAAAACATTCAGTACTTC.

At least ten counts were recorded for this clonotype. This rearrangement joins TRBV20-1 to TRBJ2-1; 8 nucleotides align to TRBD1. This CDR3 spans 14 amino acids. Germline V gene data show CDR1 as DFQATT and CDR2 as SNEGSKA (reference sequence). The V and J ends lost 8 bases and 4 bases, in that order; junction bases with no gene match: 10. CDR3 loop: CSSNGDRSYNEQFF. The CDR3 nucleotides read TGCAGTTCGAACGGGGACAGGAGTTACAATGAGCAGTTCTTC.

The rearrangement joins TRBV15 to TRBJ2-2; D gene uncertain. V lost 6 bases and J 4 bases, leaving 6 bases between the germline ends. Germline CDR1 is LNHNV and CDR2 is YYDKDF (reference sequence). CDR3 length equals 12 residues. CDR3 nucleotides: TGTGCCACCAGGGTCTCCACCGGGGAGCTGTTTTTT. Amino acid sequence: CATRVSTGELFF. Based on the CDR3 plus reference TRBV15 and TRBJ2-2, the full variable domain is DAMVIQNPRYQVTQFGKPVTLSCSQTLNHNVMYWYQQKSSQAPKLLFHYYDKDFNNEADTPDNFQSRRPNTSFCFLDIRSPGLGDTAMYLCATRVSTGELFFGEGSRLTVL.

This clonotype was picked up a small number of times. This chain joins TRBV5-1 and TRBJ2-5; the D call may be TRBD1 or TRBD2 (6 bases each). This CDR3 contains 15 residues. Germline assignment: CDR1 SGHRS and CDR2 YFSETQ. V was cut by 5 bases and J by 5 bases, with 19 bases left in between. DNA of the CDR3: TGCGCCAGCAGATCATGGGGGGCTGGGGCCGAGACCCAGTACTTC. Residues: CASRSWGAGAETQYF.

The chain uses TRBV6-2 or TRBV6-3 and TRBJ2-1; TRBD2 matches at 14 bases. Unmatched junction bases numbered 7, after V lost 6 bases and J lost 3 bases. The CDR3 is made up of 17 amino acids. Germline V gives CDR1 MNHEY, CDR2 SVGEGT. The CDR3 loop is CASSSGTSGGFYNEQFF. The CDR3 region has the DNA TGTGCCAGCAGCTCCGGGACTAGCGGGGGTTTCTACAATGAGCAGTTCTTC.